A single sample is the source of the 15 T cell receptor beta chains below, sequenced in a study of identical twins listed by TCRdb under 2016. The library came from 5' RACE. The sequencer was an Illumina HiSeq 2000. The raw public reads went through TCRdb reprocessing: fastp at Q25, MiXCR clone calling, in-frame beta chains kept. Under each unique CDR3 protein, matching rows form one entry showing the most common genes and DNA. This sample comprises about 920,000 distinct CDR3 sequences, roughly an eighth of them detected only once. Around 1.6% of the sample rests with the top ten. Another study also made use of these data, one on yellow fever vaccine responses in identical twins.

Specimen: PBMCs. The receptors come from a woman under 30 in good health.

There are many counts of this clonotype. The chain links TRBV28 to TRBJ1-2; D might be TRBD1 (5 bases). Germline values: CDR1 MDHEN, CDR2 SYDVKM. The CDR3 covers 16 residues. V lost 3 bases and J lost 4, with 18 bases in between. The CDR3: CASSFGGSQPLYGYTF. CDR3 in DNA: TGTGCCAGCAGTTTCGGGGGAAGCCAGCCCCTCTATGGCTACACCTTC.

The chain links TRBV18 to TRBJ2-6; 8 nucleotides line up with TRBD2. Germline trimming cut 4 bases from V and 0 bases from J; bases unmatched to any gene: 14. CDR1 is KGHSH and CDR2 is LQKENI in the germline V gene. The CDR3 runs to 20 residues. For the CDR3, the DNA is TGTGCCAGCTCACGGGCGGCAGCGGGGGCTAAGAACTCTGGGGCCAACGTCCTGACTTTC. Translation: CASSRAAAGAKNSGANVLTF.

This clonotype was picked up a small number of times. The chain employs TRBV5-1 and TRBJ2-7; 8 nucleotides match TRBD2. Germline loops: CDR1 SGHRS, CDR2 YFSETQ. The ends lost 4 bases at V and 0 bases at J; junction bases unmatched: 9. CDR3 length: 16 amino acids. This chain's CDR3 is CASSPYSGTFSYEQYF. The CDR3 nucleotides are TGCGCCAGCAGCCCTTATAGCGGGACCTTCTCCTACGAGCAGTACTTC.

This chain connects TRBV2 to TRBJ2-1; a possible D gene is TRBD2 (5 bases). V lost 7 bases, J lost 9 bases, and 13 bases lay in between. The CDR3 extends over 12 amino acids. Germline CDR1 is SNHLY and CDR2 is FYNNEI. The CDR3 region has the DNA TGTGCCAGCACCGAGGACTGGGGTGAGCAGTTCTTC. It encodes CASTEDWGEQFF.

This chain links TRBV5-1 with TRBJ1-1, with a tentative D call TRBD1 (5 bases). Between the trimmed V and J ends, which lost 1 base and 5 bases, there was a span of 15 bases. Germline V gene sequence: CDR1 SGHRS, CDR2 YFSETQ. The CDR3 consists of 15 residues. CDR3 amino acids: CASSLRILGGTEAFF. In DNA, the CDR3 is TGCGCCAGCAGCTTGAGGATCCTGGGGGGGACTGAAGCTTTCTTT.

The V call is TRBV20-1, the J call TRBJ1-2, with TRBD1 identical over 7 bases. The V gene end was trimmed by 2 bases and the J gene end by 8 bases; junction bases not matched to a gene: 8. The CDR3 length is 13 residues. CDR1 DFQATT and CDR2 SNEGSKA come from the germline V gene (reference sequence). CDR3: CSARSTGSAGYTF. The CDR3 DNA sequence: TGCAGTGCTAGATCGACAGGGTCTGCCGGCTACACCTTC.

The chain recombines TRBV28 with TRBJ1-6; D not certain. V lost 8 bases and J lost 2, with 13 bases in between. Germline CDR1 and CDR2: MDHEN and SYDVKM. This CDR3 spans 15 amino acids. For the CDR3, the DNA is TGTGCCAGCGCCGCAGGAAAAACCTATAATTCACCCCTCCACTTT. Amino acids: CASAAGKTYNSPLHF.

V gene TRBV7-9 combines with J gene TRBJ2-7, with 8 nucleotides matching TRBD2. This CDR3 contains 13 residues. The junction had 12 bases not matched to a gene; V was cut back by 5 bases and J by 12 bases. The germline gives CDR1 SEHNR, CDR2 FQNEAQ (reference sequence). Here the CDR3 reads CASSVGGVGGWYV. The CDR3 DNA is TGTGCCAGCAGCGTCGGGGGGGTCGGTGGCTGGTACGTC.

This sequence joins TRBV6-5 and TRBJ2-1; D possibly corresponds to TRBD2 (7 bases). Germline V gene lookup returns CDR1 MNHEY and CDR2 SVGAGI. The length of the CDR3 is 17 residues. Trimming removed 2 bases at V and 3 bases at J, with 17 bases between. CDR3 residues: CASSYAQGGDDYNEQFF. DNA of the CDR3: TGTGCCAGCAGTTACGCTCAAGGGGGGGATGACTACAATGAGCAGTTCTTC.

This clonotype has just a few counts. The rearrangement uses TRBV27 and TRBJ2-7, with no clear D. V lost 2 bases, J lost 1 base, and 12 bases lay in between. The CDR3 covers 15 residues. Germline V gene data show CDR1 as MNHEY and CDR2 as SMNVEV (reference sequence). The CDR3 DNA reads TGTGCCAGCAGTTTAGTCCCAGGCTTATCCTACGAGCAGTACTTC. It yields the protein CASSLVPGLSYEQYF.

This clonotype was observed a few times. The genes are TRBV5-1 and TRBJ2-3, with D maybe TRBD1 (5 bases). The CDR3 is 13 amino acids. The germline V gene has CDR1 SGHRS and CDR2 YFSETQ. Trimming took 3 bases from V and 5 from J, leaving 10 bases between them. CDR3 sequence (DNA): TGCGCCAGCAGCTCCAAAGGGGTAGATACGCAGTATTTT. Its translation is CASSSKGVDTQYF. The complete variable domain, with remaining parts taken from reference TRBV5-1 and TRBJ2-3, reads KAGVTQTPRYLIKTRGQQVTLSCSPISGHRSVSWYQQTPGQGLQFLFEYFSETQRNKGNFPGRFSGRQFSNSRSEMNVSTLELGDSALYLCASSSKGVDTQYFGPGTRLTVL.

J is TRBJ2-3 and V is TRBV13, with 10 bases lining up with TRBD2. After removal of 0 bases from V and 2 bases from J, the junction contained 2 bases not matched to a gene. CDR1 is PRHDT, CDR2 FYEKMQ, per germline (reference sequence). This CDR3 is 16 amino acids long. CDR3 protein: CASSLGLAGTTDTQYF. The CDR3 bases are TGTGCCAGCAGCTTAGGACTAGCGGGGACCACAGATACGCAGTATTTT.

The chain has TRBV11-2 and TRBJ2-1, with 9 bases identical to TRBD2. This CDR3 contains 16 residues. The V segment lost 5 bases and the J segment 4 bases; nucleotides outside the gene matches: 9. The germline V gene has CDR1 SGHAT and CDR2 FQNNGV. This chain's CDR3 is CASSPRSAGGYNEQFF. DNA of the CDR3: TGTGCCAGCAGCCCCCGATCAGCGGGGGGTTACAATGAGCAGTTCTTC.

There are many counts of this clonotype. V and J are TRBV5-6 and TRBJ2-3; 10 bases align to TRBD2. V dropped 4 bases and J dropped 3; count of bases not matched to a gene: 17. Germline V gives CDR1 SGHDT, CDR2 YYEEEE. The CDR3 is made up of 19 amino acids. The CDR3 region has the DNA TGTGCCAGCAGCGCAGTGGTGGCTAGCGGGAGAATCCCGACAGATACGCAGTATTTT. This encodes CASSAVVASGRIPTDTQYF.

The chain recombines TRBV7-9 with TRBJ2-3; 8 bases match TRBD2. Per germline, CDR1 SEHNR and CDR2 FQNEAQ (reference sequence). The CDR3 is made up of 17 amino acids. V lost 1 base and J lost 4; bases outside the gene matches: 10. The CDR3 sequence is CASSLGSGGRLADTQYF. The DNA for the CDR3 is TGTGCCAGCAGCTTAGGGAGTGGCGGGAGGCTTGCAGATACGCAGTATTTT.